This note documents a single T cell receptor beta chain sequence. Its antigen is not known. What was amplified from RNA transcripts were TCR beta CDR3 regions. The TCR CDR3 first-round RT-PCR relied on the HTBI primer set. One entry per CDR3 protein, called by TCRdb with MiXCR from the multiplex PCR reads. The sample consists of 700,000 or so distinct CDR3 sequences, around 15% of them appearing once. The data are from a study of T cells in Graves' hyperthyroidism and ophthalmopathy. Study summary: Blood from the periphery was taken at initial diagnosis, before any treatment.

Germline V gives CDR1 MNHEY, CDR2 SMNVEV (reference sequence). The CDR3 length is 16 residues. The V gene end was trimmed by 6 bases and the J gene end by 8 bases; junction bases not matched to a gene: 13. General observations from the study: Blood held most thyroid clonotypes expanded above 0.001 frequency. For ophthalmopathy, model prediction preceded onset by a median roughly 6.5 months.

Material for sequencing was blood. This rearrangement joins TRBV27 to TRBJ1-6; 7 positions agree with TRBD1. The receptor was derived from a man aged 18 to 30 with Graves' hyperthyroidism. In DNA, the CDR3 is TGTGCCAGCAGGGGCTTGAGGGGGCCCAAAGATTCACCCCTCCACTTT. Its protein product is CASRGLRGPKDSPLHF.